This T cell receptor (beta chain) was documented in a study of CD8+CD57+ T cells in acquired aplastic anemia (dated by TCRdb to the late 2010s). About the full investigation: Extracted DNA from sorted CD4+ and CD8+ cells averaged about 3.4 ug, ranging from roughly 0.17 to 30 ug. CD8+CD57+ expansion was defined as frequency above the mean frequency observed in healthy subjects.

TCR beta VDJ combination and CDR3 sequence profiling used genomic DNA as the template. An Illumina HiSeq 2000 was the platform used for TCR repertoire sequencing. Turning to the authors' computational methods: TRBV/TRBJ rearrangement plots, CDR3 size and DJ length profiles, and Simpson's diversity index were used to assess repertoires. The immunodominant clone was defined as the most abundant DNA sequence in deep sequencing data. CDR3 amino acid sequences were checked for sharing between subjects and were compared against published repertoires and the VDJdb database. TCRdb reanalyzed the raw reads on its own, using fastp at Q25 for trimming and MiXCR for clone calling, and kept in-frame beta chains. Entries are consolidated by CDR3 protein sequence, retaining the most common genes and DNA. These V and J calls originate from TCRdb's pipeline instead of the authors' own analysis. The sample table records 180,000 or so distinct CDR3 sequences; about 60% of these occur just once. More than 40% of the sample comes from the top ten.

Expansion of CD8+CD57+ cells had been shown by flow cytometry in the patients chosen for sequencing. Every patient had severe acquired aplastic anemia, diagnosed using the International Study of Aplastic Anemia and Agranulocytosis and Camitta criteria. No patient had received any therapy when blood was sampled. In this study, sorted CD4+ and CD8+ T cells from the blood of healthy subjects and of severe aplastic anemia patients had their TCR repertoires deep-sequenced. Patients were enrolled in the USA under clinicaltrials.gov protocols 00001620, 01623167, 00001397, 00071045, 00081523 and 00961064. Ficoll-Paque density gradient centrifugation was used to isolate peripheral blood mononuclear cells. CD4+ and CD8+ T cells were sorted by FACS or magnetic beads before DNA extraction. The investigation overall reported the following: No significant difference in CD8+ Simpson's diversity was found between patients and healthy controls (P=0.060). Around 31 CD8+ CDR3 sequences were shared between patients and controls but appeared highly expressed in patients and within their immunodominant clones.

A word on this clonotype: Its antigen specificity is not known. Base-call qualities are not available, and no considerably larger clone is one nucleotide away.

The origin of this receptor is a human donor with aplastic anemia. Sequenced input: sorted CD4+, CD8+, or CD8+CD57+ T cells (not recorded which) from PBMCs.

The DNA is TGTGCCACGAGACAGGGGGCTGTCGACGAGCAGTACTTC. It translates as CATRQGAVDEQYF. The chain uses TRBV25-1 and TRBJ2-7; TRBD1 fits 10 bases in the junction. The CDR3 contains 13 residues, cysteine and phenylalanine counted. CDR3 DNA is the only sequence kept; it has 39 bases, read in frame from the first base. The CDR1 and CDR2 encoded by the germline V gene are MGHDK and SYGVNS. V trim: 10 bases; J trim: 5 bases; unmatched bases: 8.